This T cell receptor (beta chain) came from a study of OX40 agonist ivuxolimab in advanced cancers. The wider study: Ivuxolimab, an agonist antibody against OX40 (CD134), was given to patients. Patients treated during dose escalation were battling hepatocellular carcinoma, melanoma, renal cell or head and neck cancer.

The CDR3 is made up of 19 amino acids. With V trimmed by 5 bases and J by 4 bases, 23 bases remained unmatched. CDR1 is SGHTA, CDR2 FQGNSA, per germline. Only in-frame clones appear in the TCRdb table, and some are missing; sequencing was by immunoSEQ multiplex PCR. In the table there are 95,000 to 100,000 clones, about 86% of which are singletons. V usage is TRBV7-2 and J usage is TRBJ2-7; 7 bases match TRBD2. The sequenced sample was CD4+ or CD8+ T cells sorted from blood, obtained in a trial of the OX40 agonist ivuxolimab. The clonotype originates from an adult with an advanced solid tumor such as melanoma, head and neck, liver or kidney cancer. DNA for the CDR3: TGTGCCAGCAGCACCGGCGCCGGGGGTTCGGCGGGAGTTAGATACGAGCAGTACTTC. Its protein product is CASSTGAGGSAGVRYEQYF.